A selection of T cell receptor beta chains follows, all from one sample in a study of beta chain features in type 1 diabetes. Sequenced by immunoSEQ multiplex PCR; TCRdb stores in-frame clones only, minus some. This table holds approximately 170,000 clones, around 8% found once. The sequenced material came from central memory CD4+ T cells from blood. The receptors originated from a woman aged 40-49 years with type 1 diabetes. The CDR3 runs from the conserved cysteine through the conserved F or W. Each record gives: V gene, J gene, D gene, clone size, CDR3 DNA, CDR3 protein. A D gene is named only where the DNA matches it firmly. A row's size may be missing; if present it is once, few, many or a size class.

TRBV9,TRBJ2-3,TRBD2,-,TGTGCCAGCAGCGTAGGACTAGCGGGAAGGACAGATACGCAGTATTTT,CASSVGLAGRTDTQYF
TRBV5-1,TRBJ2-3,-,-,TGCGCCAGCAGCTTGGCCGGGTCGGGAGCAGCAGATACGCAGTATTTT,CASSLAGSGAADTQYF
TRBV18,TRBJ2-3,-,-,TGTGCCAGCTCACCACCGACGAGGGATACGCAGTATTTT,CASSPPTRDTQYF
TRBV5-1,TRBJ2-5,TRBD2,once,TGCGCCAGCAGCCCCGGGGGGACTAGCGGCAAAGAGACCCAGTACTTC,CASSPGGTSGKETQYF
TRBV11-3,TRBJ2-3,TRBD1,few,TGTGCCAGCAGCCGACAGGGAAGCACAGATACGCAGTATTTT,CASSRQGSTDTQYF
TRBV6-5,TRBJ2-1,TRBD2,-,TGTGCCAGCAGTTTCCTCTCCGGGGGGTTCCACAATGAGCAGTTCTTC,CASSFLSGGFHNEQFF
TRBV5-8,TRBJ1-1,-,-,TGTGCCAGCAGCTTGGGAGTGAACACTGAAGCTTTCTTT,CASSLGVNTEAFF
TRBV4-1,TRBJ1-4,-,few,TGCGCCAGCAGTCAGGTCGGAGGAGGGGCGAGTGAAAAACTGTTTTTT,CASSQVGGGASEKLFF
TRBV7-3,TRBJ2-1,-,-,TGTGCCAGCAGCCCCGGAGTCCGGGGTGAGCAGTTCTTC,CASSPGVRGEQFF
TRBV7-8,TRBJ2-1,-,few,TGTGCCAGCAGCTGGCTAGGGACTGTCGACACCAATGAGCAGTTCTTC,CASSWLGTVDTNEQFF
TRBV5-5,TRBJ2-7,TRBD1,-,TGTGCCAGCAGCGAAAGGGGGCGTCCTTACGAGCAGTACTTC,CASSERGRPYEQYF
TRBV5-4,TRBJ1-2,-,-,TGTGCCAGCAGCGCGGACAGTCGGATGAACGGCTACACCTTC,CASSADSRMNGYTF
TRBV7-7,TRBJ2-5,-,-,TGTGCTAGCAGCTTCGGGGGTCCGGAGACCCAGTACTTC,CASSFGGPETQYF
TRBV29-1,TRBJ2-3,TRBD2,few,TGCAGCGTTGAAGGAGGGTGGGGTAGCGGGGGCATCGGAGATACGCAGTATTTT,CSVEGGWGSGGIGDTQYF
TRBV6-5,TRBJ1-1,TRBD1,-,TGTGCCAGCAGCTCGGGACAGTGGAACACTGAAGCTTTCTTT,CASSSGQWNTEAFF
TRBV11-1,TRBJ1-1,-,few,TGTGCCAGCAGCGACCCGGCGGGACTGCAGAACACTGAAGCTTTCTTT,CASSDPAGLQNTEAFF
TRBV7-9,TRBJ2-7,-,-,TGTGCCAGCAGCTTAGGCCTAGCTGCGGGTGAGCAGTACTTC,CASSLGLAAGEQYF
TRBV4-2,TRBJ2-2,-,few,TGTGCCAGCAGCCAAGTTGAACGAAGCCGGGAGCTGTTTTTT,CASSQVERSRELFF
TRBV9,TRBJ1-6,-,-,TGTGCCAGCAGCGTAGTGGACAGTTATAATTCACCCCTCCACTTT,CASSVVDSYNSPLHF
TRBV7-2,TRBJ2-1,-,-,TGTGCCAGCAGCTCAGCTGACAAATCCTACAATGAGCAGTTCTTC,CASSSADKSYNEQFF
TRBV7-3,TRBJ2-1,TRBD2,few,TGTGCCAGCAGCTCCACCCCCCTAGCGGGGGGAAACAATGAGCAGTTCTTC,CASSSTPLAGGNNEQFF
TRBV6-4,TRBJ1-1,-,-,TGTGCCAGCAGTCTATTACCGGGGGGGAACACTGAAGCTTTCTTT,CASSLLPGGNTEAFF
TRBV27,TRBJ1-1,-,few,TGTGCCAGCAGTTTGAGCAGAGGAACTGAAGCTTTCTTT,CASSLSRGTEAFF
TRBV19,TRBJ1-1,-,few,TGTGCCAGTAGTGGCAGGGCGAACACTGAAGCTTTCTTT,CASSGRANTEAFF
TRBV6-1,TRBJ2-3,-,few,TGTGCCAGCAGGCGGCTGACGTCCACAGATACGCAGTATTTT,CASRRLTSTDTQYF
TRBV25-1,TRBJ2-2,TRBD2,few,TGTGCCAGCAGTGAAAGTGGAACTAGCGGCGACACCGGGGAGCTGTTTTTT,CASSESGTSGDTGELFF
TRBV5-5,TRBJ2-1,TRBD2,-,TGTGCCAGCAGCTCTGGGGCTAGCGGGGGGTACAATGAGCAGTTCTTC,CASSSGASGGYNEQFF
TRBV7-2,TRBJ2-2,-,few,TGTGCCAGCAGCCCACAGAACACCGGGGAGCTGTTTTTT,CASSPQNTGELFF
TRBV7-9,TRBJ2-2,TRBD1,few,TGTGCCAGCAGCTTTACAGGGGTCGGGGAGCTGTTTTTT,CASSFTGVGELFF
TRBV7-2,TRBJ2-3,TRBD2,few,TGTGCCAGCAGCTATAGCGGGGGGACAGATACGCAGTATTTT,CASSYSGGTDTQYF
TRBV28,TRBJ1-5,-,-,TGTGCCAGCGGGGGGGGCAATCAGCCCCAGCATTTT,CASGGGNQPQHF
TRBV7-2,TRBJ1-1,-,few,TGTGCCAGCAGGGATAAGGACAGATTGAACACTGAAGCTTTCTTT,CASRDKDRLNTEAFF
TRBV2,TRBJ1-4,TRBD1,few,TGTGCCAGCATCGCGGACAGGGTGGGTGAAAAACTGTTTTTT,CASIADRVGEKLFF
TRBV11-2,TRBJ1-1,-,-,TGTGCCAGCAGGCACAACCGGGTCAGGGGAAGGGGCACTGAAGCTTTCTTT,CASRHNRVRGRGTEAFF
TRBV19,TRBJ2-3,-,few,TGTGCCAGTAGTCCCCGGGGGAGCCCCACAGATACGCAGTATTTT,CASSPRGSPTDTQYF
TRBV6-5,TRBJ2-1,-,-,TGTGCCAGCAAGACACCGGTGGTCCATGAGCAGTTCTTC,CASKTPVVHEQFF
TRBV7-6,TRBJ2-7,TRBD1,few,TGTGCCAGCAGCTCACTCCCGGGACAGGCCTACGAGCAGTACTTC,CASSSLPGQAYEQYF
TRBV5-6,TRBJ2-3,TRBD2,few,TGTGCCAGTCAAACGTCCGGGACTAGCGAACTCACAGATACGCAGTATTTT,CASQTSGTSELTDTQYF
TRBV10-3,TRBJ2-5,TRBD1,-,TGTGCCATCAGATCGGGACAGATCCAAGAGACCCAGTACTTC,CAIRSGQIQETQYF
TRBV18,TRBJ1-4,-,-,TGTGCCAGCTCACCATCGGCAGGGTCCAATGAAAAACTGTTTTTT,CASSPSAGSNEKLFF
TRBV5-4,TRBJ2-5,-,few,TGTGCCAGCAGCCCCCGTCCCCAAGAGACCCAGTACTTC,CASSPRPQETQYF